One and the same sample provided the 25 T cell receptor beta chains below, sequenced in a study of T cells in Graves' hyperthyroidism and ophthalmopathy. Regions amplified from RNA transcripts were the TCR beta CDR3 regions. RT-PCR in the first round (using the HTBI primer set) targeted the TCR CDR3. MiXCR, run by TCRdb on the multiplex PCR reads, gives a single entry per CDR3 protein. The table shows about 640,000 distinct CDR3 sequences, with around 21% occurring only once. Sequencing was carried out using blood. The receptors originated from a man aged 25 to 40 with Graves' ophthalmopathy.

V usage is TRBV9 and J usage is TRBJ1-5; D might be TRBD1 (6 bases). This CDR3 is 15 amino acids long. Trimming stripped 3 bases from V and 0 bases from J, with 10 bases between. Per the germline V gene, CDR1 is SGDLS and CDR2 is YYNGEE. The CDR3 region has the DNA TGTGCCAGCAGCGGGGACACCGATAGCAATCAGCCCCAGCATTTT. Protein: CASSGDTDSNQPQHF.

As to this clonotype: Given a much more abundant clone one base away, this may be a read error. Because it lacks the conserved phenylalanine or tryptophan at the end, this CDR3 is likely a read error. V is TRBV28 and J is TRBJ1-1; perhaps TRBD1 as D (5 bases). Germline lookup yields CDR1 MDHEN and CDR2 SYDVKM. This CDR3 has 14 residues. Trimming left V 5 bases short and J 5 bases short, with 15 bases between. CDR3 DNA: TGTGCCAGCAGTATGGACAAGGAAAAGACTGAAGCTTTCCTT. Its protein product is CASSMDKEKTEAFL.

The gene calls are TRBV3-1 and TRBJ2-7; D remains unclear. Germline V gene sequence: CDR1 LGHDT, CDR2 YNNKEL (reference sequence). With 0 bases removed from V and 4 bases from J, the gap between germline ends came to 13 bases. This CDR3 has 15 amino acids. For the CDR3, the DNA is TGTGCCAGCAGCCAAGATAAGGCAGGCAAGTACGAGCAGTACTTC. It yields the protein CASSQDKAGKYEQYF.

This rearrangement joins TRBV28 to TRBJ2-7; possibly TRBD1 for D (7 bases). CDR3 length equals 15 residues. V lost 5 bases and J 6 bases, leaving 20 bases between the germline ends. Germline lookup yields CDR1 MDHEN and CDR2 SYDVKM. The CDR3 loop reads CASSPGTEEGGEQYF. CDR3 DNA sequence: TGTGCCAGCAGTCCCGGGACAGAGGAGGGGGGCGAGCAGTACTTC. The full variable domain, its missing parts supplied by reference TRBV28 and TRBJ2-7, is DVKVTQSSRYLVKRTGEKVFLECVQDMDHENMFWYRQDPGLGLRLIYFSYDVKMKEKGDIPEGYSVSREKKERFSLILESASTNQTSMYLCASSPGTEEGGEQYFGPGTRLTVT.

In this sample, this clonotype turned up many times. The V call is TRBV5-4, the J call TRBJ2-5, with 10 bases identical to TRBD2. V was clipped by 5 bases and J by 5 bases; unmatched bases: 6. CDR1 and CDR2 (germline): SGHNT, YYREEE (reference sequence). The CDR3 has 14 amino acids. The CDR3 sequence: CASRLAGGPETQYF. DNA for the CDR3: TGTGCCAGCAGGTTAGCGGGAGGCCCCGAGACCCAGTACTTC.

The chain uses TRBV18 and TRBJ2-2, with a possible D match to TRBD1 (6 bases). Trimming removed 8 bases at V and 6 bases at J, with 13 bases between. The CDR3 runs to 13 residues. The germline CDR1 and CDR2 sequences are KGHSH and LQKENI. CDR3 sequence reads: CASPHQGSGELFF. The CDR3 coding sequence is TGTGCCAGCCCTCACCAGGGGTCCGGGGAGCTGTTTTTT.

This clonotype was counted between two and nine times. The rearrangement uses TRBV12-3 or TRBV12-4 and TRBJ2-5, with 7 bases that match TRBD1. V lost 6 bases to trimming and J lost 5 bases; unmatched junction nucleotides: 6. This CDR3 is built from 13 residues. CDR3 loop: CASSGQDRETQYF. The CDR3 DNA sequence: TGTGCCAGCAGCGGACAGGATAGGGAGACCCAGTACTTC.

This sequence joins TRBV5-1 and TRBJ1-1; D perhaps matches TRBD1 (5 bases). The CDR3 is 15 amino acids. Trimming stripped 0 bases from V and 4 bases from J, with 13 bases between. Germline CDR1 reads SGHRS; CDR2 reads YFSETQ. The CDR3 protein is CASSLGHETATEAFF. In DNA, the CDR3 is TGCGCCAGCAGCTTGGGCCACGAGACAGCCACTGAAGCTTTCTTT.

The chain is built from TRBV6-1 and TRBJ2-3; perhaps TRBD1 as D (6 bases). Between the trimmed V and J ends, which lost 2 bases and 0 bases, there was a span of 12 bases. Per the germline V gene, CDR1 is MNHNS and CDR2 is SASEGT. This CDR3 is built from 16 residues. The CDR3 region has the DNA TGTGCCAGCAGTGAATTCAGGGGCCCAAGCACAGATACGCAGTATTTT. This encodes CASSEFRGPSTDTQYF.

This clonotype was picked up a small number of times. The chain is built from TRBV11-2 and TRBJ1-4; D ambiguous. V was shortened by 1 base and J by 8 bases, with 8 bases between the two germline ends. This CDR3 region has 13 residues. Germline CDR1 and CDR2: SGHAT and FQNNGV. The CDR3 sequence is CASSLGPTEKLFF. In DNA form, the CDR3 reads TGTGCCAGCAGCTTAGGCCCAACGGAAAAACTGTTTTTT.

This clonotype has more than one count but fewer than ten. The chain combines TRBV27 with TRBJ2-5; D may be TRBD1 or TRBD2 (5 bases each). This CDR3 is built from 15 residues. V was pared by 0 bases and J by 5 bases, with 13 bases between. Per germline, CDR1 MNHEY and CDR2 SMNVEV (reference sequence). CDR3 in amino acids: CASSLSPGLGETQYF. CDR3 DNA: TGTGCCAGCAGTTTATCGCCGGGGCTCGGCGAGACCCAGTACTTC.

This clonotype was counted many times. The rearrangement joins TRBV11-2 to TRBJ2-7; 10 bases are a match to TRBD2. J lost 4 bases, V lost 4 bases, and 10 bases had no gene match. Germline V gene data show CDR1 as SGHAT and CDR2 as FQNNGV. The CDR3 consists of 16 residues. CDR3 bases: TGTGCCAGCAGCTCCATCTCTAGCGGGAGTGATTACGAGCAGTACTTC. The encoded protein is CASSSISSGSDYEQYF.

Comments on this clonotype: The junction departs from germline at one end; a sequencing error may be responsible. The chain carries TRBV28 and TRBJ1-6, with D tentatively TRBD1 (5 bases). CDR3 length equals 14 residues. Germline V gives CDR1 MDHEN, CDR2 SYDVKM. The CDR3 DNA is TGTGCCAGCAGTATCGGGACTTCTAATCCACCCCTCCACTTT. Protein: CASSIGTSNPPLHF.

This clonotype showed up many times. The V gene is TRBV11-2, the J gene TRBJ2-7; the D is unclear. V dropped 2 bases and J dropped 6 bases, with 5 bases sitting between them. The germline V gene encodes CDR1 SGHAT and CDR2 FQNNGV. The CDR3 runs to 11 residues. CDR3 sequence reads: CASSLSGEQYF. DNA of the CDR3: TGTGCCAGCAGCTTATCGGGCGAGCAGTACTTC.

This clonotype was seen a handful of times. This chain connects TRBV24-1 to TRBJ2-3, with TRBD2 matching over 7 bases. V was pared by 4 bases and J by 4 bases, with 7 bases of the junction left unmatched. This CDR3 has 15 residues. Germline V gene lookup returns CDR1 KGHDR and CDR2 SFDVKD. The CDR3 region has the DNA TGTGCCACCAGTGACCGAGCGGGAAGGGCAGATACGCAGTATTTT. This translates into CATSDRAGRADTQYF.

Ten or more counts support this clonotype. The CDR3 coding sequence is TGTGCCAGCAGCTTAGGGGTAGCGGGATCCTATGAGCAGTTCTTC. Translating it yields CASSLGVAGSYEQFF. The chain recombines TRBV11-2 with TRBJ2-1; 8 nucleotides match TRBD2. The CDR3 extends over 15 amino acids. Germline V gene lookup returns CDR1 SGHAT and CDR2 FQNNGV. The trim removed 1 base at V and 8 bases at J, leaving 7 bases unmatched. Drawing the rest from reference TRBV11-2 and TRBJ2-1, the complete variable domain is EAGVAQSPRYKIIEKRQSVAFWCNPISGHATLYWYQQILGQGPKLLIQFQNNGVVDDSQLPKDRFSAERLKGVDSTLKIQPAKLEDSAVYLCASSLGVAGSYEQFFGPGTRLTVL.

This clonotype was seen a few times. The chain combines TRBV10-3 with TRBJ1-1; 7 nucleotides line up with TRBD1. The CDR3 runs 15 residues. Germline V gene sequence: CDR1 ENHRY, CDR2 SYGVKD. V lost 3 bases, J lost 2 bases, and 6 bases stayed unmatched. For the CDR3, the DNA is TGTGCCATCAGTGACCCCGGACAGGTTAACACTGAAGCTTTCTTT. Encoded protein: CAISDPGQVNTEAFF.

This clonotype was detected ten times or more. The J gene is TRBJ1-4, the V gene TRBV12-3 or TRBV12-4; 11 bases match TRBD1. The V gene end was trimmed by 6 bases and the J gene end by 8 bases; junction bases not matched to a gene: 5. The CDR3 runs 14 residues. Here the CDR3 reads CASSWTGGMEKLFF. Here the CDR3 DNA reads TGTGCCAGCAGCTGGACAGGGGGCATGGAAAAACTGTTTTTT.

This clonotype was picked up many times. V is TRBV18 and J is TRBJ1-1; D is undetermined. The V gene lost 2 bases and the J gene lost 6 bases, with 7 bases spanning the gap. Germline V gene sequence: CDR1 KGHSH, CDR2 LQKENI. This CDR3 is built from 12 residues. Written as DNA, the CDR3 is TGTGCCAGCTCACCAAATGGGGCTGAAGCTTTCTTT. Amino acids: CASSPNGAEAFF.

V usage is TRBV5-1 and J usage is TRBJ2-7; D remains unclear. Germline CDR1 reads SGHRS; CDR2 reads YFSETQ. The CDR3 is made up of 12 amino acids. V was pared by 4 bases and J by 5 bases, with 10 bases between. CDR3 residues: CASSNPPDEQYF. CDR3 DNA: TGCGCCAGCAGCAATCCCCCGGACGAGCAGTACTTC.

Ten or more counts support this clonotype. This chain links TRBV20-1 with TRBJ2-7; tentative D call: TRBD1 (6 bases). CDR1 DFQATT and CDR2 SNEGSKA come from the germline V gene (reference sequence). CDR3 length equals 12 residues. The V end was cut by 6 bases, the J end by 2 bases, with 11 bases between. The CDR3 is CSANRETYEQYF. The CDR3 DNA follows: TGCAGTGCAAACAGGGAAACCTACGAGCAGTACTTC.

The chain combines TRBV5-1 with TRBJ1-1, with TRBD1 as a possible D gene (6 bases). The CDR3 has 16 residues. The germline V gene encodes CDR1 SGHRS and CDR2 YFSETQ. The ends were cut back, 4 bases at V and 0 bases at J, with 16 bases in the middle. CDR3: CASSQQSGVLNTEAFF. The CDR3 DNA reads as TGCGCCAGCAGCCAACAGTCAGGGGTACTGAACACTGAAGCTTTCTTT.

This clonotype has ten or more counts. J is TRBJ2-7 and V is TRBV6-6; D perhaps matches TRBD2 (5 bases). Germline V lookup: CDR1 MNHNY, CDR2 SVGAGI (reference sequence). The CDR3 spans 16 residues. Trimming cost V 2 bases and J 0 bases, with 14 bases left between them. DNA for the CDR3: TGTGCCAGCAGTTACGGCAGCGGCCCTAGCTCCTACGAGCAGTACTTC. Protein: CASSYGSGPSSYEQYF.

This clonotype turned up a few times. This rearrangement joins TRBV7-9 to TRBJ2-1; 7 nucleotides align to TRBD2. The CDR3 covers 16 residues. With 5 bases clipped from V and 0 bases from J, the junction kept 7 bases outside the gene matches. Germline CDR1 and CDR2: SEHNR and FQNEAQ (reference sequence). The CDR3 loop reads CASSQKRGSSYNEQFF. The CDR3 DNA sequence: TGTGCCAGCAGCCAAAAGCGGGGCAGCTCCTACAATGAGCAGTTCTTC.

This clonotype was seen only a few times. The rearrangement links TRBV10-3 to TRBJ1-2, with 8 bases matching TRBD1. Germline lookup yields CDR1 ENHRY and CDR2 SYGVKD. Germline trimming cut 4 bases from V and 5 bases from J; bases unmatched to any gene: 9. This CDR3 has 15 residues. The CDR3 reads CAISADRGRGYGYTF. CDR3 bases: TGTGCCATCAGTGCTGACAGGGGCAGAGGATATGGCTACACCTTC.